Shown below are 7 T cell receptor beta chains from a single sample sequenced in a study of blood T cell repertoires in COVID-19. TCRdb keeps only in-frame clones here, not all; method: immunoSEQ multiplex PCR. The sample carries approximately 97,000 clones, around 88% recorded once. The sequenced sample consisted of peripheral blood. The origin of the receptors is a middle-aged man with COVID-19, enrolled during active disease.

The CDR3 region is CASSLAGNQPQHF. DNA for the CDR3: TGTGCCAGCAGCCTGGCGGGAAATCAGCCCCAGCATTTT. The chain couples TRBV28 to TRBJ1-5; D gene uncertain. The CDR3 length is 13 residues. Germline values: CDR1 MDHEN, CDR2 SYDVKM. V was shortened by 6 bases and J by 4 bases, with 10 bases between the two germline ends. Based on the CDR3 plus reference TRBV28 and TRBJ1-5, the full variable domain is DVKVTQSSRYLVKRTGEKVFLECVQDMDHENMFWYRQDPGLGLRLIYFSYDVKMKEKGDIPEGYSVSREKKERFSLILESASTNQTSMYLCASSLAGNQPQHFGDGTRLSIL.

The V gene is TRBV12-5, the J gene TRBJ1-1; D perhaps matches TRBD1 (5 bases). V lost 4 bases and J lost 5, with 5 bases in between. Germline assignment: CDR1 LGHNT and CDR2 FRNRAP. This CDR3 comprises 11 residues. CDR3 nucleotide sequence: TGTGCTAGTGGTTCAGGGACTGAAGCTTTCTTT. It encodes CASGSGTEAFF.

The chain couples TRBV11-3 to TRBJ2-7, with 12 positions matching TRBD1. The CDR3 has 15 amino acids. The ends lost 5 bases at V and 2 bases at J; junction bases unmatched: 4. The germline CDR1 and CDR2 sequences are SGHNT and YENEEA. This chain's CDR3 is CASSHGTGGTYEQYF. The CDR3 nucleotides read TGTGCCAGCAGCCACGGGACAGGGGGCACCTACGAGCAGTACTTC. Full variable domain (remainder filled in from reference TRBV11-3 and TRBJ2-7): EAGVVQSPRYKIIEKKQPVAFWCNPISGHNTLYWYLQNLGQGPELLIRYENEEAVDDSQLPKDRFSAERLKGVDSTLKIQPAELGDSAVYLCASSHGTGGTYEQYFGPGTRLTVT.

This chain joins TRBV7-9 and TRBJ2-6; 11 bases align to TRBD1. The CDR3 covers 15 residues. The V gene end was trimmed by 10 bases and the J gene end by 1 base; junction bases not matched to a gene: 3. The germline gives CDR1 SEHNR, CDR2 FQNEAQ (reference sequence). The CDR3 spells CAKGQGASGANVLTF. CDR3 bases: TGTGCCAAAGGACAGGGGGCTTCTGGGGCCAACGTCCTGACTTTC.

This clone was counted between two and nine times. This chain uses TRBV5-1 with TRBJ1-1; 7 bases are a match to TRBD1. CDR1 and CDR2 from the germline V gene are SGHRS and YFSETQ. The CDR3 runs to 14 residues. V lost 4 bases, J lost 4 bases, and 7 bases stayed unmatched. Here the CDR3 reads CASSLRQGGTEAFF. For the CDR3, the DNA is TGCGCCAGCAGCCTACGACAGGGAGGCACTGAAGCTTTCTTT.

DNA of the CDR3: TGTGCCAGCAGCCCTAGCGGGGGGCAAACCTACGAGCAGTACTTC. Translating gives CASSPSGGQTYEQYF. This chain connects TRBV7-2 to TRBJ2-7; 11 bases agree with TRBD2. The V segment lost 5 bases and the J segment 2 bases; nucleotides outside the gene matches: 5. CDR1 is SGHTA and CDR2 is FQGNSA in the germline V gene. The CDR3 totals 15 residues. Full variable domain (rest looked up from reference TRBV7-2 and TRBJ2-7): GAGVSQSPSNKVTEKGKDVELRCDPISGHTALYWYRQSLGQGLEFLIYFQGNSAPDKSGLPSDRFSAERTGGSVSTLTIQRTQQEDSAVYLCASSPSGGQTYEQYFGPGTRLTVT.

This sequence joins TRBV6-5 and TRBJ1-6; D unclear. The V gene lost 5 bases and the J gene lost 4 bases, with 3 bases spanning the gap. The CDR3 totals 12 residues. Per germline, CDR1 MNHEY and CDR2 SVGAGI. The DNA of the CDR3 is TGTGCCAGCAGTCCTTATAATTCACCCCTCCACTTT. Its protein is CASSPYNSPLHF.